This T cell receptor (beta chain) was recovered during a study of cytomegalovirus exposure and HLA in healthy donors. Points from the study as a whole: On later analysis, the bulk of CMV-associated TCR beta chains appeared to be HLA-restricted.

The study ran its PCR with 60 Vbeta and 13 Jbeta primers. In the source study's methods: As a later analysis found, there were about 80 million unique TCR beta chains, of which some 10 million were shared. The protocol was immunoSEQ multiplex PCR, while the TCRdb copy is restricted to in-frame clones and leaves out a portion. That table gives V, J and clone size, and the DNA gave D and trimming. The sample yields around 150,000 clones, about four fifths seen once. This donor's file did not include a recorded CMV serostatus. This clone was found once. Its antigen is undetermined. CDR3 length equals 14 residues. Germline CDR1 is SNHLY and CDR2 is FYNNEI. V dropped 6 bases and J dropped 3 bases, with 14 bases sitting between them.

The V call is TRBV2, the J call TRBJ1-2; the D is unclear. The sample was PBMCs. The origin of this receptor is a man aged 25 to 40 in good health. The CDR3 nucleotides read TGTGCCAGCAGCGGTACCGGGATCCACTATGGCTACACCTTC. Translating it yields CASSGTGIHYGYTF.